Listed here are 32 T cell receptor beta chains from one sample, sequenced in a study of T-cell memory formation after mild COVID-19. TCRdb processed the 5' RACE reads anew with MiXCR; each CDR3 protein has one entry. The table lists roughly 130,000 distinct CDR3 sequences, approximately 17% of them singletons, with over 4% in the top ten. The sequenced sample consisted of PBMCs or a T cell subset sorted from them (not recorded which). The origin of the receptors is a young man who had mild COVID-19 (a few samples of this study predate the infection). Cell type and time point are not known.

CDR3 coding DNA: TGTGCCAGCAGACCTAGCGGGGGGAATGAGCAGTTCTTC. The encoded protein is CASRPSGGNEQFF. The genes are TRBV6-2 or TRBV6-3 and TRBJ2-1, with 11 bases identical to TRBD2. The V and J ends lost 6 bases and 7 bases, in that order; junction bases with no gene match: 2. Germline loops: CDR1 MNHEY, CDR2 SVGEGT. The CDR3 is 13 amino acids.

The table lists this clonotype with a count of one. The V and J genes are TRBV14 and TRBJ1-2; 7 nucleotides agree with TRBD1. Germline lookup yields CDR1 SGHDN and CDR2 FVKESK. The V and J ends lost 9 bases and 0 bases, in that order; junction bases with no gene match: 22. The CDR3 spans 19 residues. CDR3 sequence reads: CARYTMTGQKGMTNYGYTF. CDR3 bases: TGTGCCAGATACACTATGACAGGGCAGAAGGGTATGACTAACTATGGCTACACCTTC.

The chain is built from TRBV6-1 and TRBJ2-7, with D possibly being TRBD2 (7 bases). Germline-derived CDR1 and CDR2 are MNHNS and SASEGT. The CDR3 covers 14 residues. Trimming removed 8 bases from V and 6 bases from J, with 20 bases in between. The CDR3 DNA reads as TGTGCCAGCGACCCCTGGGGGGGCCAAGGCGAGCAGTACGTC. As protein: CASDPWGGQGEQYV.

J is TRBJ2-3 and V is TRBV3-1; 7 bases match TRBD2. CDR1 is LGHDT, CDR2 YNNKEL, per germline (reference sequence). The CDR3 covers 16 residues. V was clipped by 1 base and J by 3 bases; unmatched bases: 7. CDR3 sequence (DNA): TGTGCCAGCAGCCAAGGAAGACTAGCTGTAACAGATACGCAGTATTTT. Its translation: CASSQGRLAVTDTQYF.

This clonotype was detected many times. As DNA, the CDR3 is TGCGCCAGCAGCCCAAGCGGGGAACCCTACGAGCAGTACTTC. Translated, it gives CASSPSGEPYEQYF. The chain combines TRBV5-1 with TRBJ2-7; the match to TRBD2 covers 7 bases. V lost 4 bases to trimming and J lost 2 bases; unmatched junction nucleotides: 6. This CDR3 has 14 amino acids. The germline gives CDR1 SGHRS, CDR2 YFSETQ.

This chain joins TRBV5-5 and TRBJ1-2; no clear D gene. Germline CDR1 is SGHKS and CDR2 is YYEKEE (reference sequence). The length of the CDR3 is 13 residues. Trimming cost V 0 bases and J 2 bases, with 5 bases left between them. DNA of the CDR3: TGTGCCAGCAGCTTGGCCGAGAACTATGGCTACACCTTC. Protein product: CASSLAENYGYTF.

The genes are TRBV21-1 and TRBJ1-5; the DNA was not used to check the table's D call, TRBD1. TRBV21-1 is given as a pseudogene. The CDR3 extends over 17 amino acids. CDR3 amino acids: CASSTHGQADSNQPQHF. The CDR3 DNA reads TGTGCCAGCAGCACCCATGGACAGGCAGATAGCAATCAGCCCCAGCATTTT.

V and J are TRBV6-6 and TRBJ2-1; the match to TRBD2 covers 12 bases. J gave up 6 bases and V 5 bases, and 5 bases lay outside the gene matches. This CDR3 is 15 amino acids long. CDR1 and CDR2 from the germline V gene are MNHNY and SVGAGI (reference sequence). The CDR3: CASSQLAGGPNEQFF. CDR3 bases: TGTGCCAGCAGTCAACTAGCGGGGGGCCCCAATGAGCAGTTCTTC.

The V call is TRBV7-8, the J call TRBJ2-3, with 10 bases identical to TRBD2. Germline V gene data show CDR1 as SGHVS and CDR2 as FQNEAQ. This CDR3 contains 16 residues. The ends lost 5 bases at V and 4 bases at J; junction bases unmatched: 9. The CDR3 loop reads CASSRFLAGAPDTQYF. In nucleotides, the CDR3 is TGTGCCAGCAGCCGATTTCTAGCGGGGGCCCCAGATACGCAGTATTTT.

This clonotype turned up a few times. The V gene is TRBV7-2, the J gene TRBJ1-2, with 7 bases fitting TRBD1. V was clipped by 5 bases and J by 6 bases; unmatched bases: 12. The CDR3 runs 15 residues. Germline values: CDR1 SGHTA, CDR2 FQGNSA. As DNA, the CDR3 is TGTGCCAGCAGCGCCCGGGAGGGGGCGCGGGATGGCTACACCTTC. Its translation is CASSAREGARDGYTF.

The table lists this clonotype with a few counts. The chain joins TRBV12-3 or TRBV12-4 to TRBJ2-7; no definite D call. This CDR3 has 14 amino acids. Trimming shortened V by 5 bases and J by 6 bases, and 17 bases separated the two germline ends. In DNA form, the CDR3 reads TGTGCCAGCAGTGGCGCAACTCGCGGCGTCGAGCAGTACTTC. Protein sequence: CASSGATRGVEQYF.

The chain combines TRBV4-3 with TRBJ2-7, with no clear D. Per the germline V gene, CDR1 is LGHNA and CDR2 is YSLEER. The V gene lost 3 bases and the J gene lost 2 bases, with 17 bases spanning the gap. CDR3 length: 16 residues. The CDR3 bases are TGCGCCAGCAGCCAGACGGAGACAAGCCTAACCTACGAGCAGTACTTC. Its protein product is CASSQTETSLTYEQYF.

The chain has TRBV5-1 and TRBJ1-6; 9 nucleotides agree with TRBD1. CDR1 and CDR2 (germline): SGHRS, YFSETQ. V lost 4 bases and J lost 7; bases outside the gene matches: 6. The CDR3 runs to 15 residues. CDR3 sequence reads: CASSTRTGVNSPLHF. The CDR3 DNA is TGCGCCAGCAGCACCAGGACAGGGGTAAATTCACCCCTCCACTTT. The complete variable domain, with remaining parts taken from reference TRBV5-1 and TRBJ1-6, reads KAGVTQTPRYLIKTRGQQVTLSCSPISGHRSVSWYQQTPGQGLQFLFEYFSETQRNKGNFPGRFSGRQFSNSRSEMNVSTLELGDSALYLCASSTRTGVNSPLHFGNGTRLTVT.

The V gene is TRBV28, the J gene TRBJ2-3, with D perhaps matching TRBD1 (6 bases). Germline V gene sequence: CDR1 MDHEN, CDR2 SYDVKM. The V gene lost 6 bases and the J gene lost 4 bases, with 20 bases spanning the gap. The CDR3 extends over 16 amino acids. CDR3 in amino acids: CASSSTTGKGADTQYF. The CDR3, as DNA: TGTGCCAGCAGCTCCACCACAGGGAAGGGTGCAGATACGCAGTATTTT.

The table lists this clonotype with a few counts. The chain joins TRBV6-6 to TRBJ2-1; D unresolved. Germline loops: CDR1 MNHNY, CDR2 SVGAGI (reference sequence). This CDR3 has 14 residues. V was pared by 0 bases and J by 12 bases, with 15 bases between. In DNA, the CDR3 is TGTGCCAGCAGTTACTCGATAAGCAGCCAAGGGCAGTTCTTC. Its protein is CASSYSISSQGQFF.

This rearrangement joins TRBV3-1 to TRBJ1-2; D unresolved. The CDR3 is made up of 13 amino acids. CDR1 is LGHDT, CDR2 YNNKEL, per germline (reference sequence). V lost 0 bases, J lost 8 bases, and 10 bases lay in between. The CDR3 sequence is CASSQETRAGYTF. In DNA, the CDR3 is TGTGCCAGCAGCCAAGAAACGAGGGCAGGCTACACCTTC. Full variable domain (missing parts from reference TRBV3-1 and TRBJ1-2): DTAVSQTPKYLVTQMGNDKSIKCEQNLGHDTMYWYKQDSKKFLKIMFSYNNKELIINETVPNRFSPKSPDKAHLNLHINSLELGDSAVYFCASSQETRAGYTFGSGTRLTVV.

This clonotype occurred a few times. The rearrangement joins TRBV20-1 to TRBJ2-5; 11 bases align to TRBD2. Looked up from germline, CDR1 is DFQATT and CDR2 is SNEGSKA (reference sequence). The CDR3 runs 18 residues. Unmatched junction bases numbered 14, after V lost 5 bases and J lost 0 bases. The CDR3 bases are TGCAGTGCTGAAGACCTCGGGACTAGCGGAAAGTACCAAGAGACCCAGTACTTC. Its translation: CSAEDLGTSGKYQETQYF.

CDR3 residues: CASSTDRGNTEAFF. The CDR3 region has the DNA TGCGCCAGCAGCACCGACAGGGGAAACACTGAAGCTTTCTTT. The chain carries TRBV5-1 and TRBJ1-1; TRBD1 agrees at 8 bases. Germline V gives CDR1 SGHRS, CDR2 YFSETQ. After removal of 4 bases from V and 2 bases from J, the junction contained 4 bases not matched to a gene. The CDR3 spans 14 residues. Using reference TRBV5-1 and TRBJ1-1 for the parts outside the CDR3, the full variable domain is KAGVTQTPRYLIKTRGQQVTLSCSPISGHRSVSWYQQTPGQGLQFLFEYFSETQRNKGNFPGRFSGRQFSNSRSEMNVSTLELGDSALYLCASSTDRGNTEAFFGQGTRLTVV.

A few counts support this clonotype. The chain links TRBV28 to TRBJ1-1; D not certain. Trimming stripped 5 bases from V and 0 bases from J, with 13 bases between. Germline V gene sequence: CDR1 MDHEN, CDR2 SYDVKM. The CDR3 consists of 15 residues. CDR3 in amino acids: CASSPRRALNTEAFF. In DNA, the CDR3 is TGTGCCAGCAGTCCCAGGCGGGCGTTGAACACTGAAGCTTTCTTT.

This clonotype was observed a few times. The chain links TRBV6-2 or TRBV6-3 to TRBJ2-7, with 8 nucleotides matching TRBD2. The junction had 11 bases not matched to a gene; V was cut back by 6 bases and J by 4 bases. Germline loops: CDR1 MNHEY, CDR2 SVGEGT. The CDR3 is made up of 15 amino acids. CDR3 bases: TGTGCCAGCAGGCCCTGGGGGATAGCGGGATACGAGCAGTACGTC. Translating it yields CASRPWGIAGYEQYV.

This clonotype has more than one count but fewer than ten. The CDR3 DNA reads TGTGCCAGCAGCACACCGGGACGACGGGGTAATGAGCAGTTCTTC. Encoded protein: CASSTPGRRGNEQFF. The chain links TRBV9 to TRBJ2-1; D possibly matches TRBD1 or TRBD2 (5 bases each). The germline CDR1 and CDR2 sequences are SGDLS and YYNGEE. V was pared by 4 bases and J by 7 bases, with 18 bases between. The length of the CDR3 is 15 residues.

This clonotype was seen many times. The J gene is TRBJ2-7, the V gene TRBV6-1; no definite D call. The germline V gene has CDR1 MNHNS and CDR2 SASEGT. CDR3 size: 13 residues. The ends were cut back, 1 base at V and 3 bases at J, with 7 bases in the middle. Written as DNA, the CDR3 is TGTGCCAGCAGTGAAGGAGACCTCTACGAGCAGTACTTC. Protein sequence: CASSEGDLYEQYF.

The sample holds many counts of this clonotype. V is TRBV4-3 and J is TRBJ2-1; a weak D match, TRBD2 (5 bases). This CDR3 is built from 13 residues. Trimming took off 4 bases at V and 9 bases at J, with 13 bases between the two ends. Per germline, CDR1 LGHNA and CDR2 YSLEER. The CDR3 DNA reads as TGCGCCAGCAGCCGCCTACTAGTTGCTGAGCAGTTCTTC. Amino acids: CASSRLLVAEQFF.

This clonotype showed up just a few times. The chain is built from TRBV25-1 and TRBJ2-7; the D is unclear. Trimming cost V 6 bases and J 1 base, with 4 bases left between them. Germline assignment: CDR1 MGHDK and CDR2 SYGVNS. This CDR3 is 11 amino acids long. Here the CDR3 reads CASRGSYEQYV. The CDR3 nucleotides read TGTGCCAGCAGGGGGTCCTACGAGCAGTACGTC.

This clonotype has just a few counts. Just one base apart from a much larger clone, this may be a read error. V is TRBV12-3 or TRBV12-4 and J is TRBJ2-7; tentative D call: TRBD1 (6 bases). V was shortened by 4 bases and J by 3 bases, with 7 bases between the two germline ends. This CDR3 region has 12 residues. For the CDR3, the DNA is TGTGCCAGCAGTTGGACAGACTACGAGCAGTACTTC. Its translation is CASSWTDYEQYF.

This chain connects TRBV4-3 to TRBJ2-7; 8 bases map to TRBD2. The CDR3 sequence is 16 residues long. The germline CDR1 and CDR2 sequences are LGHNA and YSLEER. Trimming removed 1 base from V and 2 bases from J; junction bases left unmatched: 7. CDR3 DNA: TGCGCCAGCAGCCAAGCTACCGGGGGGGTTCCCTACGAGCAGTACTTC. Encoded protein: CASSQATGGVPYEQYF.

This clonotype was found many times. The chain uses TRBV5-6 and TRBJ2-1; D call uncertain. The CDR3 extends over 15 amino acids. The germline V gene has CDR1 SGHDT and CDR2 YYEEEE. With 1 base removed from V and 2 bases from J, the gap between germline ends came to 10 bases. The CDR3 spells CASSLRPGAYNEQFF. CDR3 bases: TGTGCCAGCAGCTTGCGTCCAGGAGCCTACAATGAGCAGTTCTTC.

This clonotype was seen repeatedly, ten times or more. J is TRBJ2-1 and V is TRBV7-3, with 8 positions matching TRBD2. Germline-derived CDR1 and CDR2 are SGHTA and FQGTGA. The ends lost 5 bases at V and 0 bases at J; junction bases unmatched: 3. The CDR3 has 15 residues. The CDR3 DNA is TGTGCCAGCAGCCGGGGGGGAAGCTCCTACAATGAGCAGTTCTTC. Protein: CASSRGGSSYNEQFF.

This clonotype was observed a handful of times. V usage is TRBV7-9 and J usage is TRBJ2-5, with D possibly being TRBD2 (5 bases). V dropped 3 bases and J dropped 5 bases, with 7 bases sitting between them. The germline gives CDR1 SEHNR, CDR2 FQNEAQ (reference sequence). This CDR3 region has 12 residues. The CDR3 nucleotides read TGTGCCAGCAGCTTTACTAGGGAGACCCAGTACTTC. Amino acid sequence: CASSFTRETQYF. The whole variable domain, filled in from reference TRBV7-9 and TRBJ2-5, reads DTGVSQNPRHKITKRGQNVTFRCDPISEHNRLYWYRQTLGQGPEFLTYFQNEAQLEKSRLLSDRFSAERPKGSFSTLEIQRTEQGDSAMYLCASSFTRETQYFGPGTRLLVL.

The V and J genes are TRBV5-4 and TRBJ2-2; possible D gene TRBD2, 5 bases. With 0 bases removed from V and 4 bases from J, the gap between germline ends came to 7 bases. CDR1 is SGHNT, CDR2 YYREEE, per germline (reference sequence). The CDR3 spans 14 residues. The CDR3 is CASSLAEGTGELFF. For the CDR3, the DNA is TGTGCCAGCAGCTTGGCTGAGGGCACCGGGGAGCTGTTTTTT.

This clonotype was counted only a few times. The chain has TRBV5-6 and TRBJ1-2; D remains ambiguous. The CDR3 loop spans 14 amino acids. Germline V lookup: CDR1 SGHDT, CDR2 YYEEEE. V lost 1 base to trimming and J lost 5 bases, with 12 bases between them. The CDR3 region has the DNA TGTGCCAGCAGCTTGCTGGGCAGCCCTTATGGCTACACCTTC. It encodes CASSLLGSPYGYTF.

This clonotype has just a few counts. The rearrangement joins TRBV7-3 to TRBJ1-2; D possibly corresponds to TRBD1 (6 bases). This CDR3 region has 14 residues. Germline assignment: CDR1 SGHTA and CDR2 FQGTGA. V was clipped by 1 base and J by 4 bases, with 10 bases between them. The DNA for the CDR3 is TGTGCCAGCAGCTTAAACAGGGAGGGCTATGGCTACACCTTC. It translates to CASSLNREGYGYTF. Using reference TRBV7-3 and TRBJ1-2 for the parts outside the CDR3, the full variable domain is GAGVSQTPSNKVTEKGKYVELRCDPISGHTALYWYRQSLGQGPEFLIYFQGTGAADDSGLPNDRFFAVRPEGSVSTLKIQRTERGDSAVYLCASSLNREGYGYTFGSGTRLTVV.